A selection of T cell receptor beta chains follows, all from one sample in a study of blood T cell repertoires in COVID-19. Clones were read by immunoSEQ multiplex PCR, and TCRdb kept only the in-frame ones, dropping some. The table has under 45,000 clones, approximately 90% seen once. The specimen sequenced was peripheral blood. All receptors derive from a man in his 60s with active COVID-19. Each CDR3 is given with its conserved first and last residue. A D gene is named only where the DNA matches it firmly. Clone size is given for some rows only: seen once, a few or many times, or a class if the clone is expanded.

j_call d_call clone_size v_call cdr3_nt cdr3_aa
TRBJ2-6 - - TRBV21-1 TGTGCCAGCACACAGGGGATGCCTGGGGCCAACGTCCTGACTTTC CASTQGMPGANVLTF
TRBJ1-5 TRBD1 few TRBV5-1 TGCGCCAGCAGCTCCGGGACAGGGGGCGTCCAGCCCCAGCATTTT CASSSGTGGVQPQHF
TRBJ2-3 - - TRBV27 TGTGCCAGCAGTGGACTATACACAGATACGCAGTATTTT CASSGLYTDTQYF
TRBJ2-2 TRBD1 - TRBV7-2 TGTGCCAGCAGTCAGGGACAGGGGTCCTATTCGGGTGGGGAGCTGTTTTTT CASSQGQGSYSGGELFF
TRBJ2-3 - once TRBV2 TGTGCCAGCAGTGATTCGGTCCAGGGGTATTTT CASSDSVQGYF
TRBJ2-1 TRBD2 - TRBV7-9 TGTGCCAGCAGCTTCGGAGGGCCTAGCGGGTCTGATGAGCAGTTCTTC CASSFGGPSGSDEQFF
TRBJ1-1 - - TRBV6-5 TGTGCCAGCAGGCTAACCCTGAACACTGAAGCTTTCTTT CASRLTLNTEAFF
TRBJ1-5 TRBD1 - TRBV27 TGTGCCAGCGGGTCGACAGGGCGAAATCAGCCCCAGCATTTT CASGSTGRNQPQHF
TRBJ2-7 - - TRBV19 TGTGCCAGTAGTACCGGACAGATCTACGAGCAGTACTTC CASSTGQIYEQYF
TRBJ2-7 TRBD1 - TRBV18 TGTGCCAGCTCACCTAGACAGGGATACCTCTACGAGCAGTACTTC CASSPRQGYLYEQYF
TRBJ2-1 TRBD2 - TRBV15 TGTGCCACCAGCAGAGATCTCGTAGCGGGCGCCTACAATGAGCAGTTCTTC CATSRDLVAGAYNEQFF
TRBJ2-3 TRBD1 - TRBV2 TGTGCCAGCAGAAAACAAAGGGGAACAGGGGGCGCAGCAGATACGCAGTATTTT CASRKQRGTGGAADTQYF
TRBJ2-3 - few TRBV7-9 TGTGCCAGCAGCCCGGAGGGTCCTTCTAGCACAGATACGCAGTATTTT CASSPEGPSSTDTQYF
TRBJ2-1 TRBD2 - TRBV10-3 TGTGCCATCAGCGGGACTAGGTCGCGCAATGAGCAGTTCTTC CAISGTRSRNEQFF
TRBJ2-3 - - TRBV18 TGTGCCAGCTCACCAGAGCGGGAGACAGGGTCCTCTAGCACAGATACGCAGTATTTT CASSPERETGSSSTDTQYF
TRBJ2-3 TRBD2 - TRBV18 TGTGCCAGCTCACCTCTTACTAGCGGGAGGGCCACAGATACGCAGTATTTT CASSPLTSGRATDTQYF
TRBJ2-5 - few TRBV5-8 TGTGCCAGCAGCAGGGGAGGCCAAGAGACCCAGTACTTC CASSRGGQETQYF
TRBJ1-1 - - TRBV6-5 TGTGCCAGCAGTTACGGAGCTAAAGCTTTCTTT CASSYGAKAFF
TRBJ2-2 - - TRBV5-5 TGTGCCAGCAGCTTGGGCCTACTAACAAACACCGGGGAGCTGTTTTTT CASSLGLLTNTGELFF
TRBJ2-3 TRBD1 - TRBV19 TGTGCCAGTAGTATAGTCGCAGGGGGCGTCACAGATACGCAGTATTTT CASSIVAGGVTDTQYF
TRBJ2-2 - - TRBV2 TGTGCCAGCACCCCGACGCAGGGATCCGGGGAGCTGTTTTTT CASTPTQGSGELFF
TRBJ1-5 TRBD1 few TRBV6-1 TGTGCCAGCAGTGAACGGGGACAGGGGAGTCAGCCCCAGCATTTT CASSERGQGSQPQHF
TRBJ2-5 - - TRBV19 TGTGCCAGTAGTGTCCTTTATTGGGGCGAGACCCAGTACTTC CASSVLYWGETQYF
TRBJ2-2 TRBD2 - TRBV7-2 TGTGCCAGCAGCTTAGGAGCGGGGTCTGATCGGGAGCTGTTTTTT CASSLGAGSDRELFF
TRBJ2-7 TRBD1 - TRBV6-2/TRBV6-3 TGTGCCAGCAGTTACGGACAGGGGTCCTACGAGCAGTACTTC CASSYGQGSYEQYF
TRBJ2-2 - - TRBV6-5 TGTGCCAGTGGGCGGGGCCGGGACACCGGGGAGCTGTTTTTT CASGRGRDTGELFF
TRBJ2-7 - - TRBV7-2 TGTGCCAGCAGCTTAGTGGCTGGGCGGCAAGGGGGCGAGCAGTACTTC CASSLVAGRQGGEQYF
TRBJ2-5 - few TRBV19 TGTGCCAGTAGTATTAGTCCCGGTCAAGAGACCCAGTACTTC CASSISPGQETQYF
TRBJ2-7 TRBD1 - TRBV7-2 TGTGCCAGCAGCCCAACCCGGGACAGGCCCCACGAGCAGTACTTC CASSPTRDRPHEQYF